These 22 T cell receptor beta chains were all obtained from the same sample, sequenced in a study of blood T cells in healthy people across ages (dated by TCRdb to the mid-2010s). Library method: 5' RACE. The instrument given in TCRdb is Illumina HiSeq 2500. A second PCR of about 6 to 11 cycles was performed with a sample-barcoded 5' primer and a J-beta primer mix. TCRdb trimmed public reads at Q25 via fastp, called clones via MiXCR and kept in-frame beta chains. Each CDR3 protein gets just one entry, which takes the most common genes and DNA from the rows behind it. The sample includes some 1.5 million distinct CDR3 sequences, with 35% to 45% observed a single time. The ten top clones hold about 4% of the sample. The sequenced sample consisted of blood. Receptors originate from a woman between 18 and 29 years old in good health.

V usage is TRBV7-2 and J usage is TRBJ1-5; D not certain. Trimming took 8 bases from V and 5 from J, leaving 13 bases between them. This CDR3 has 13 residues. CDR1 and CDR2 (germline): SGHTA, FQGNSA. The CDR3 sequence: CASGIQVDQPQHF. Written as DNA, the CDR3 is TGTGCCAGCGGAATCCAGGTGGATCAGCCCCAGCATTTT.

In DNA, the CDR3 is TGTGCCAGCAGCAAACTAACATCCCCAGATACGCAGTATTTT. It is translated as CASSKLTSPDTQYF. V usage is TRBV12-3 or TRBV12-4 and J usage is TRBJ2-3; unclear D gene. Trimming left V 6 bases short and J 4 bases short, with 14 bases between. This CDR3 is 14 amino acids long.

The rearrangement uses TRBV9 and TRBJ2-3; weak D call: TRBD2 (6 bases). Trimming left V 4 bases short and J 3 bases short, with 12 bases between. The CDR3 contains 14 residues. The germline CDR1 and CDR2 sequences are SGDLS and YYNGEE. The CDR3 DNA is TGTGCCAGCAGCCCGGGGGACGAGACAGATACGCAGTATTTT. This sequence encodes CASSPGDETDTQYF.

Points on this clonotype: The CDR3 ends on some other residue instead of the conserved phenylalanine or tryptophan, so this is likely a read error. This chain links TRBV7-3 with TRBJ2-5; 7 bases are shared with TRBD1. In germline, CDR1 is SGHTA, CDR2 FQGTGA. This CDR3 comprises 14 residues. V lost 5 bases and J lost 11; bases outside the gene matches: 14. The CDR3 DNA reads TGTGCCAGCAGCGACCCGACAGGGTCGTCTGAGCAGTACTCC. Amino acid sequence: CASSDPTGSSEQYS.

This clonotype was recorded once. In DNA form, the CDR3 reads TGTGCCAGCAGCGCCGGGCCAGGCTCCTACGAGCAGTTCTTC. Its protein is CASSAGPGSYEQFF. This rearrangement joins TRBV9 to TRBJ2-1; no clear D gene. The V end lost 3 bases, the J end lost 10 bases, and 17 bases lay between the germline ends. The CDR3 is made up of 14 amino acids. Germline values: CDR1 SGDLS, CDR2 YYNGEE.

The V call is TRBV20-1, the J call TRBJ2-7; 14 bases fit TRBD2. V was pared by 0 bases and J by 2 bases, with 6 bases of the junction left unmatched. This CDR3 spans 17 amino acids. Germline V gives CDR1 DFQATT, CDR2 SNEGSKA (reference sequence). The CDR3 DNA follows: TGCAGTGCTAGAGACCAGGGACTAGCGGGAGACCCCTACGAGCAGTACTTC. This translates into CSARDQGLAGDPYEQYF.

The J gene is TRBJ1-2, the V gene TRBV20-1; D unclear. Germline loops: CDR1 DFQATT, CDR2 SNEGSKA (reference sequence). The CDR3 sequence is 15 residues long. Trimming shortened V by 2 bases and J by 1 base, and 14 bases separated the two germline ends. CDR3: CSARSVQDGNYGYTF. CDR3 DNA: TGCAGTGCTAGATCCGTCCAGGACGGTAACTATGGCTACACCTTC.

This clonotype came up a few times. The chain employs TRBV20-1 and TRBJ2-5; 12 bases are a match to TRBD2. The V gene end was trimmed by 6 bases and the J gene end by 5 bases; junction bases not matched to a gene: 4. CDR3 length equals 13 residues. Germline V gene sequence: CDR1 DFQATT, CDR2 SNEGSKA (reference sequence). The DNA of the CDR3 is TGCAGTGCCGGACTAGCGGGGTCTGAGACCCAGTACTTC. This translates into CSAGLAGSETQYF.

This clonotype was seen a handful of times. The chain joins TRBV4-3 to TRBJ2-4; no reliable D call. The J call is in doubt because the DNA end fits TRBJ2-7 better. Germline V lookup: CDR1 LGHNA, CDR2 YSLEER. CDR3 length equals 16 residues. The CDR3 nucleotides are TGCGCCAGCAGCCAAGATCGAGCCCCACGGGTTTACGAGCAGTACTTC. This gives the protein CASSQDRAPRVYEQYF.

The rearrangement joins TRBV11-2 to TRBJ2-7; D is uncertain. V lost 5 bases and J 7 bases, leaving 9 bases between the germline ends. Germline-derived CDR1 and CDR2 are SGHAT and FQNNGV. The CDR3 is made up of 11 amino acids. CDR3 bases: TGTGCCAGCAGCATGAGTAATGAGCAGTACTTC. This encodes CASSMSNEQYF. Using reference TRBV11-2 and TRBJ2-7 for the parts outside the CDR3, the full variable domain is EAGVAQSPRYKIIEKRQSVAFWCNPISGHATLYWYQQILGQGPKLLIQFQNNGVVDDSQLPKDRFSAERLKGVDSTLKIQPAKLEDSAVYLCASSMSNEQYFGPGTRLTVT.

This rearrangement joins TRBV7-2 to TRBJ1-5; D might be TRBD1 (5 bases). V lost 1 base, J lost 4 bases, and 14 bases lay in between. There are 16 residues in the CDR3. Germline CDR1 SGHTA, CDR2 FQGNSA. The CDR3 sequence is CASSLVLTGRNQPQHF. DNA for the CDR3: TGTGCCAGCAGCTTAGTTCTGACGGGACGGAATCAGCCCCAGCATTTT.

This rearrangement joins TRBV5-4 to TRBJ2-1; D is perhaps TRBD1 or TRBD2 (5 bases each). The closer fit of TRBJ2-7 to the DNA end suggests the J call may be wrong. The CDR3 loop spans 15 amino acids. Germline-derived CDR1 and CDR2 are SGHNT and YYREEE (reference sequence). CDR3 protein: CASSGTGSSYNEQYF. In DNA form, the CDR3 reads TGTGCCAGCAGCGGGACGGGCAGCTCCTACAATGAGCAGTACTTC.

This clonotype was seen only a few times. The chain is built from TRBV11-2 and TRBJ2-3; D is ambiguous. The germline V gene encodes CDR1 SGHAT and CDR2 FQNNGV. CDR3 length: 11 amino acids. V was shortened by 4 bases and J by 7 bases, with 6 bases between the two germline ends. This CDR3 reads CASSSTNTQYF. Here the CDR3 DNA reads TGTGCCAGCAGCTCCACGAATACGCAGTATTTT.

The rearrangement joins TRBV7-2 to TRBJ2-3; D possibly matches TRBD1 or TRBD2 (6 bases each). The length of the CDR3 is 18 residues. Germline-derived CDR1 and CDR2 are SGHTA and FQGNSA. The V end was cut by 2 bases, the J end by 1 base, with 19 bases between. This CDR3 reads CASSLKRRGRSGTDTQYF. CDR3 nucleotides: TGTGCCAGCAGCTTAAAGCGCCGGGGGCGCAGCGGCACAGATACGCAGTATTTT.

This sequence joins TRBV20-1 and TRBJ1-2; weak D call: TRBD1 (6 bases). V was shortened by 6 bases and J by 0 bases, with 11 bases between the two germline ends. The CDR3 length is 13 residues. The germline V gene has CDR1 DFQATT and CDR2 SNEGSKA (reference sequence). As DNA, the CDR3 is TGCAGTGCCGTGGACAGCTCTAACTATGGCTACACCTTC. Protein: CSAVDSSNYGYTF.

The chain joins TRBV21-1 to TRBJ2-3. TRBV21-1 is termed a pseudogene. The CDR3 totals 16 residues. DNA for the CDR3: TGTGCCAGCAGCACCCTTCCTAATGGAAATCTAAGATACGCAGTATTT. Translating it yields CASSTLPNGNLRYAVF.

J is TRBJ1-2 and V is TRBV7-9, with a possible D match to TRBD1 (6 bases). In germline, CDR1 is SEHNR, CDR2 FQNEAQ (reference sequence). The CDR3 is made up of 14 amino acids. Trimming removed 2 bases from V and 7 bases from J, with 14 bases in between. The CDR3 protein is CASSLTTGFLGYTF. The CDR3 bases are TGTGCCAGCAGCTTAACTACAGGGTTTCTTGGCTACACCTTC.

As regards this clonotype: Relative to the germline gene, one junction end is altered; a read error may explain this. This chain links TRBV4-3 with TRBJ2-1, with D unclear. CDR1 is LGHNA, CDR2 YSLEER, per germline. The CDR3 covers 14 residues. The chain's CDR3 is CASIQDQAYNEQFF. The CDR3 nucleotides are TGCGCCAGCATCCAAGATCAGGCATACAATGAGCAGTTCTTC.

This clonotype was recorded a few times. This chain connects TRBV4-1 to TRBJ2-5; D tentatively reads TRBD1 or TRBD2 (6 bases each). The germline V and J ends were trimmed by 1 base and 6 bases, with 12 bases remaining between them. The germline gives CDR1 MGHRA, CDR2 YSYEKL. The CDR3 has 14 residues. The DNA of the CDR3 is TGCGCCAGCAGCCAAGTTTGGGGGGACAAGACCCAGTACTTC. Its translation: CASSQVWGDKTQYF.

This clonotype came up a few times. J is TRBJ2-1 and V is TRBV7-9; D remains unclear. Germline CDR1 is SEHNR and CDR2 is FQNEAQ (reference sequence). V was cut by 1 base and J by 0 bases, with 16 bases left in between. The CDR3 spans 18 residues. The CDR3 sequence: CASSLGWRSDSSYNEQFF. As DNA, the CDR3 is TGTGCCAGCAGCTTAGGATGGCGCAGCGATAGCTCCTACAATGAGCAGTTCTTC.

The chain employs TRBV6-5 and TRBJ1-4; no clear D. This CDR3 spans 16 amino acids. Germline assignment: CDR1 MNHEY and CDR2 SVGAGI. V was clipped by 5 bases and J by 0 bases, with 13 bases between them. In nucleotides, the CDR3 is TGTGCCAGCAGTCCGTACCAAGATGCAACTAATGAAAAACTGTTTTTT. This encodes CASSPYQDATNEKLFF.

In its sample, this clonotype was seen many times. The chain carries TRBV29-1 and TRBJ1-1; maybe TRBD1 (5 bases). The germline gives CDR1 SQVTM, CDR2 ANQGSEA. The CDR3 runs 13 residues. The ends were cut back, 6 bases at V and 2 bases at J, with 13 bases in the middle. CDR3 in amino acids: CSVSGRANTEAFF. The DNA of the CDR3 is TGCAGCGTCTCGGGACGCGCTAACACTGAAGCTTTCTTT.